A selection of T cell receptor beta chains follows, all from one sample in a study of blood T cell repertoires in COVID-19. Libraries were prepared by immunoSEQ multiplex PCR; TCRdb keeps only in-frame clonotypes and omits some of them. The sample records about 370,000 clones, approximately 87% being singletons. Source material: peripheral blood. These receptors came from a young woman with COVID-19, enrolled during active disease. CDR3s include the opening cysteine and the closing phenylalanine or tryptophan. The order of the fields is CDR3 length, V gene, D gene, J gene, clone size, CDR3 protein, CDR3 DNA. D genes are given only for firm matches. Clone size is shown for a subset of rows, as once, few, many or a class of expanded clone.

17,TRBV6-4,TRBD2,TRBJ2-5,-,CASSVTSGPNSQETQYF,TGTGCCAGCAGTGTTACTAGCGGGCCAAACTCCCAAGAGACCCAGTACTTC
15,TRBV5-1,TRBD1,TRBJ1-6,-,CASSSTGVADSPLHF,TGCGCCAGCAGCTCGACAGGGGTGGCGGATTCACCCCTCCACTTT
12,TRBV3-1/TRBV3-2,-,TRBJ1-2,-,CASSHGTYGYTF,TGTGCCAGCAGCCATGGTACTTATGGCTACACCTTC
13,TRBV6-1,TRBD1,TRBJ1-1,-,CASRWTGGSEAFF,TGTGCCAGCAGATGGACAGGGGGCTCTGAAGCTTTCTTT
14,TRBV28,-,TRBJ2-1,-,CASRPPVYYNEQFF,TGTGCCAGCAGACCACCAGTATACTACAATGAGCAGTTCTTC
15,TRBV7-9,-,TRBJ2-4,-,CASSPGSAAKNIQYF,TGTGCCAGCAGCCCCGGGAGTGCGGCCAAAAACATTCAGTACTTC
16,TRBV7-2,-,TRBJ2-3,-,CASSLRRRGSTDTQYF,TGTGCCAGCAGCTTGAGACGGCGGGGCAGCACAGATACGCAGTATTTT
15,TRBV2,-,TRBJ2-2,-,CASSEAGLNTGELFF,TGTGCCAGCAGTGAAGCAGGACTCAATACCGGGGAGCTGTTTTTT
14,TRBV7-2,TRBD2,TRBJ2-1,-,CASTLTSGSYEQFF,TGTGCCAGCACCCTGACTAGCGGGAGCTATGAGCAGTTCTTC
15,TRBV16,-,TRBJ2-7,once,CASSRRGGLPGEQYF,TGTGCCAGCAGCCGCCGCGGCGGGTTACCAGGCGAGCAGTACTTC
18,TRBV19,TRBD2,TRBJ2-3,-,CASSKGMRGGHGTDTQYF,TGTGCCAGTAGTAAGGGGATGAGGGGAGGGCACGGAACAGATACGCAGTATTTT
15,TRBV14,TRBD1,TRBJ1-4,-,CASSQRDRVVEKLFF,TGTGCCAGCAGCCAACGGGACAGGGTGGTTGAAAAACTGTTTTTT
15,TRBV4-3,-,TRBJ1-6,few,CASSQQLGDNSPLHF,TGCGCCAGCAGCCAACAGCTGGGCGATAATTCACCCCTCCACTTT
15,TRBV4-2,-,TRBJ2-5,-,CASSQDVGGKETQYF,TGTGCCAGCAGCCAAGATGTAGGCGGGAAAGAGACCCAGTACTTC
16,TRBV15,-,TRBJ2-1,-,CATSRDKGRTYNEQFF,TGTGCCACCAGCAGAGATAAGGGGAGGACCTACAATGAGCAGTTCTTC
14,TRBV28,TRBD2,TRBJ2-2,-,CASSIAGVTGELFF,TGTGCCAGCAGTATAGCGGGAGTCACCGGGGAGCTGTTTTTT
11,TRBV5-1,-,TRBJ2-1,-,CASSLGYEQFF,TGCGCCAGCAGCCTCGGGTATGAGCAGTTCTTC
16,TRBV5-6,TRBD1,TRBJ1-4,once,CASSLGGQVINEKLFF,TGTGCCAGCAGCCTAGGGGGACAGGTTATAAATGAAAAACTGTTTTTT
14,TRBV24-1,-,TRBJ2-2,once,CATTQTGNTGELFF,TGTGCCACCACCCAGACAGGGAACACCGGGGAGCTGTTTTTT
17,TRBV14,TRBD2,TRBJ2-7,-,CASSPFYSGSFDYEQYF,TGTGCCAGCAGCCCATTTTATAGCGGGAGTTTTGACTACGAGCAGTACTTC
17,TRBV19,-,TRBJ1-6,-,CASSPPGQGYSNSPLHF,TGTGCCAGTAGTCCACCTGGGCAGGGCTATAGCAATTCACCCCTCCACTTT
16,TRBV28,-,TRBJ2-3,-,CASSSLGGSSTDTQYF,TGTGCCAGCAGTTCGCTTGGCGGGTCTAGCACAGATACGCAGTATTTT